The clone carrying this T cell receptor beta chain has just one count. Its target is not known. Thymus tissue for the work was resected from patients undergoing corrective heart surgery. Infants, healthy and Finnish, who were having corrective surgery for congenital heart defects served as donors. The entry originates in a study of human thymus T cells. TCRdb's table, derived via immunoSEQ multiplex PCR, lists solely in-frame clones and lacks some. The table lists some 120,000 clones, around 94% of them singletons, with 0.02% to 0.03% in the top ten. The CDR3 spans 13 residues. Germline CDR1 reads SGHTA; CDR2 reads FQGNSA. V shed 8 bases, J shed 6 bases, and the junction held 8 bases outside the gene matches. Study findings and constraints: Related research reported highly overlapping thymic repertoires among unrelated individuals. An apparent bias in V and J gene usage was seen in thymic and blood repertoires.

The material sequenced was thymus tissue. This chain joins TRBV7-2 and TRBJ2-3; 7 nucleotides align to TRBD2. The TCR comes from a boy younger than two with a congenital heart defect but otherwise immunologically healthy. CDR3 amino acids: CASLRGLGDTQYF. The CDR3 coding sequence is TGTGCCAGCTTACGAGGACTAGGCGATACGCAGTATTTT.